This is a list of T cell receptor beta chains from one sample in a study of blood T cell repertoires in COVID-19. Method: immunoSEQ multiplex PCR; TCRdb's copy keeps in-frame clones and lacks some. The table records just over 650,000 clones, just under 90% of them present only once. The specimen was peripheral blood. The source is a woman under 30 with acute or convalescent COVID-19. Both conserved end residues are part of each CDR3. D genes are given only for firm matches. The size field is filled for only some rows; it gives once, few, many or a size class.

clone_size j_call v_call d_call cdr3_nt cdr3_aa
NA TRBJ2-7 TRBV19 NA TGTGCCAGTAGTATCAAGGAGGGTCGGGTCGAGCAGTACTTC CASSIKEGRVEQYF
few TRBJ1-2 TRBV7-2 NA TGTGCCAGCAGCCCAAATATCGCCAGGGAATTGAATGGCTACACCTTC CASSPNIARELNGYTF
NA TRBJ1-2 TRBV30 TRBD1 TGTGCCTGGAGTGAGGGGACAGGGTTACCCGACGGCTACACCTTC CAWSEGTGLPDGYTF
NA TRBJ2-1 TRBV19 NA TGTGCCAGTAGTCCCACTAGTCTCAATGAGCAGTTCTTC CASSPTSLNEQFF
few TRBJ1-6 TRBV4-2 NA TGTGCCAGCAGCCAAGGTATTCAGGACTTAGATTCACCCCTCCACTTT CASSQGIQDLDSPLHF
NA TRBJ1-2 TRBV6-1 NA TGTGCCAGCAGTGAACACAAGTGGGAGGGCTACACCTTC CASSEHKWEGYTF
NA TRBJ2-7 TRBV9 NA TGTGCCAGCAGCGTAGGGGGCCCTTCCTACGAGCAGTACTTC CASSVGGPSYEQYF
NA TRBJ2-3 TRBV27 TRBD2 TGTGCCACTCGGTGGGGGACTAGCGTAGATACGCAGTATTTT CATRWGTSVDTQYF
NA TRBJ1-6 TRBV5-6 TRBD1 TGTGCCAGCAGCTTGGCCGGGACAGGGACTGTCCCCCTCCACTTT CASSLAGTGTVPLHF
NA TRBJ1-6 TRBV5-1 TRBD1 TGCGCCAGCAGCTTTTCGGACAGGAGCTCCTATAATTCACCCCTCCACTTT CASSFSDRSSYNSPLHF
NA TRBJ1-1 TRBV5-4 TRBD1 TGTGCCAGCAGCTCCGAGGGGGCAAGGAACACTGAAGCTTTCTTT CASSSEGARNTEAFF
NA TRBJ2-5 TRBV19 TRBD1 TGTGCCAGTAGTTTAAGGACAGGTGGGGAGACCCAGTACTTC CASSLRTGGETQYF
NA TRBJ1-2 TRBV9 NA TGTGCCAGCAGCGTAGGCGGGAGGGGCGCTCGGGATGGCTACACCTTC CASSVGGRGARDGYTF
NA TRBJ2-7 TRBV12-5 NA TGTGCTAGTGGCCCAAGGGCGGGTGTCTACGAGCAGTACTTC CASGPRAGVYEQYF
NA TRBJ1-6 TRBV4-2 TRBD1 TGTGCCAGCAGCCAACTGAGGGACAGAAGCTCCTATAATTCACCCCTCCACTTT CASSQLRDRSSYNSPLHF
NA TRBJ1-5 TRBV21-1 NA TGTGCCAGCAGCAAAGCGCGCGAAGCTAATCAGCCCCAGCATTTT CASSKAREANQPQHF
NA TRBJ1-3 TRBV5-6 NA TGTGCCAGCAGCCTGCGGGGCGGCCACTCTGGAAACACCATATATTTT CASSLRGGHSGNTIYF
NA TRBJ2-2 TRBV27 TRBD1 TGTGCCAGCGCGGGACAGGGGGCGCGCCGGGAGCTGTTTTTT CASAGQGARRELFF
once TRBJ1-3 TRBV9 NA TGTGCCAGCAGCCCAGCCCGGAGTGGAAACACCATATATTTT CASSPARSGNTIYF
NA TRBJ2-5 TRBV5-5 NA TGTGCCAGCAGCTTGACAGGGCGCCAAGAGACCCAGTACTTC CASSLTGRQETQYF
NA TRBJ2-2 TRBV2 NA TGTGCCAGCAGCCGGGTTGCGAACACCGGGGAGCTGTTTTTT CASSRVANTGELFF
NA TRBJ1-5 TRBV4-1 TRBD1 TGCGCCAGCAGCCCACGGGACAGACCACAATCCGATCAGCCCCAGCATTTT CASSPRDRPQSDQPQHF
NA TRBJ2-3 TRBV5-1 TRBD2 TGCGCCAGCAGCTTTGCTAGCGGGTTCACAGATACGCAGTATTTT CASSFASGFTDTQYF
NA TRBJ2-2 TRBV4-1 NA TGCGCCAGCAGCCAAGATATGGGACAGAACACCGGGGAGCTGTTTTTT CASSQDMGQNTGELFF
NA TRBJ2-2 TRBV2 TRBD2 TGTGCCAGCAGTGCGGGTCAACTAGCGGGCGGGGAGCTGTTTTTT CASSAGQLAGGELFF
NA TRBJ1-3 TRBV5-8 NA TGTGCCAGCATCGCCCGGGGAGGAAACACCATATATTTT CASIARGGNTIYF
NA TRBJ1-5 TRBV4-1 NA TGCGCCAGCAGCCAAGAAGCTGAAAGCAATCAGCCCCAGCATTTT CASSQEAESNQPQHF
NA TRBJ1-2 TRBV9 TRBD1 TGTGCCAGCAGCGCCTGGACAGGGGACGGCTACACCTTC CASSAWTGDGYTF
once TRBJ1-5 TRBV5-5 NA TGTGCCAGCAGCTTCGGAGGGAATCAGCCCCAGCATTTT CASSFGGNQPQHF
NA TRBJ1-1 TRBV7-6 NA TGTGCCAGCAGCCAATGGATGGGGGGGAACACTGAAGCTTTCTTT CASSQWMGGNTEAFF
NA TRBJ1-4 TRBV4-1 NA TGCGCCAGCAGCAGACTTCTGGCCGGGGGATATAATGAAAAACTGTTTTTT CASSRLLAGGYNEKLFF
NA TRBJ2-3 TRBV28 TRBD2 TGTGCCAGCAGTTCCCCCGCGGGAGCCAGGGTGACAGATACGCAGTATTTT CASSSPAGARVTDTQYF
NA TRBJ2-1 TRBV5-1 NA TGCGCCAGCAGCTTGGACAACTACAATGAGCAGTTCTTC CASSLDNYNEQFF